These T cell receptor beta chains were read from a single sample in a study of T cell repertoires in cytomegalovirus infection. TCRdb redid the calling of the reads with MiXCR, one entry per CDR3 protein. The profile shows some 100,000 distinct CDR3 sequences, less than 25% of them singletons. Material for sequencing was CD8+ T cells from PBMCs. These receptors all come from a human donor in good health (CMV status not recorded). Some clones in this sample may be carry-over from other donors' samples. Both conserved end residues are part of each CDR3. The D gene is left open where the match is weak. Clone sizes are given selectively: once, few, many, or a class where the clone is expanded.

j_gene: TRBJ1-5
d_gene: .
v_gene: TRBV6-5
abundance: few
CDR3nt: TGTGCCAGCAGTTACTCAGGGGACGGGGGCAATCAGCCCCAGCATTTT
CDR3aa: CASSYSGDGGNQPQHF

j_gene: TRBJ2-1
d_gene: .
v_gene: TRBV19
abundance: .
CDR3nt: TGTGCCAGTAGTAAGTCGGATGGCGATGAGCAGTTCTTC
CDR3aa: CASSKSDGDEQFF

j_gene: TRBJ2-7
d_gene: .
v_gene: TRBV7-2
abundance: many
CDR3nt: TGTGCCAGCAGCTTAGCGGAGCTCTACGAGCAGTACTTC
CDR3aa: CASSLAELYEQYF

j_gene: TRBJ1-1
d_gene: .
v_gene: TRBV5-1
abundance: few
CDR3nt: TGCGCCAGCAGCTCTACAAGGAGTTCCACTGAAGCTTTCTTT
CDR3aa: CASSSTRSSTEAFF

j_gene: TRBJ2-5
d_gene: .
v_gene: TRBV15
abundance: .
CDR3nt: TGTGCCACCAGCGGTACCAGCTACCAAGAGACCCAGTACTTC
CDR3aa: CATSGTSYQETQYF

j_gene: TRBJ2-7
d_gene: .
v_gene: TRBV6-7
abundance: many
CDR3nt: TGTGCCAGAGATAGATCCGGGACAAGCTCCTACGAGCAGTACTTC
CDR3aa: CARDRSGTSSYEQYF

j_gene: TRBJ2-1
d_gene: .
v_gene: TRBV19
abundance: many
CDR3nt: TGTGCCAGTAGTTTTGGGGGCGTTGAGCAGTTCTTC
CDR3aa: CASSFGGVEQFF

j_gene: TRBJ2-3
d_gene: TRBD2
v_gene: TRBV9
abundance: .
CDR3nt: TGTGCCAGCAGCGTGGTGGGACTAGCGGGAGCAGATACGCAGTATTTT
CDR3aa: CASSVVGLAGADTQYF

j_gene: TRBJ2-3
d_gene: .
v_gene: TRBV9
abundance: .
CDR3nt: TGTGCCAGCAGCGTAGTGGCTGGAGATACGCAGTATTTT
CDR3aa: CASSVVAGDTQYF

j_gene: TRBJ1-2
d_gene: .
v_gene: TRBV20-1
abundance: many
CDR3nt: TGCAGTGCTAGAGGGGGAGGGGCACTGGGGATTAACTATGGCTACACCTTC
CDR3aa: CSARGGGALGINYGYTF

j_gene: TRBJ2-1
d_gene: .
v_gene: TRBV7-9
abundance: many
CDR3nt: TGTGCCAGCAGCTTAGAAAGCTCCTACAATGAGCAGTTCTTC
CDR3aa: CASSLESSYNEQFF

j_gene: TRBJ2-5
d_gene: .
v_gene: TRBV27
abundance: .
CDR3nt: TGTGCCAGCAGTTTGAATCGACTAGTACAAGAGACCCAGTACTTC
CDR3aa: CASSLNRLVQETQYF

j_gene: TRBJ1-5
d_gene: .
v_gene: TRBV25-1
abundance: .
CDR3nt: TGTGCCAGCAGTGACACCAGGGGCGGCAATCAGCCCCAGCATTTT
CDR3aa: CASSDTRGGNQPQHF

j_gene: TRBJ2-3
d_gene: .
v_gene: TRBV24-1
abundance: .
CDR3nt: TGTGCCACCAGTGGTCTTCCCACAACCATGGATACGCAGTATTTT
CDR3aa: CATSGLPTTMDTQYF

j_gene: TRBJ2-3
d_gene: .
v_gene: TRBV3-1
abundance: many
CDR3nt: TGTGCCAGCAGCCAAGAGGTGGGGATCACAGATACGCAGTATTTT
CDR3aa: CASSQEVGITDTQYF

j_gene: TRBJ2-5
d_gene: .
v_gene: TRBV20-1
abundance: many
CDR3nt: TGCAGTGCTAGTTGGTGGAGAAACCAAGAGACCCAGTACTTC
CDR3aa: CSASWWRNQETQYF

j_gene: TRBJ1-1
d_gene: .
v_gene: TRBV12-3/TRBV12-4
abundance: .
CDR3nt: TGTGCTAGCAGTTTGGCTGGGCGAGCTTTCTTT
CDR3aa: CASSLAGRAFF

j_gene: TRBJ1-6
d_gene: .
v_gene: TRBV19
abundance: few
CDR3nt: TGTGCCAGCCAGCCGGGGGCAGCCTATAATTCACCCCTCCACTTT
CDR3aa: CASQPGAAYNSPLHF

j_gene: TRBJ2-2
d_gene: .
v_gene: TRBV4-3
abundance: many
CDR3nt: TGCGCCAGCAGCCAAGATCAAGGGTGGGAGCTGTTTTTT
CDR3aa: CASSQDQGWELFF

j_gene: TRBJ2-5
d_gene: .
v_gene: TRBV2
abundance: few
CDR3nt: TGTGCCAGCTTCCCACTCGACAGTGAAGAGACCCAGTACTTC
CDR3aa: CASFPLDSEETQYF

j_gene: TRBJ2-3
d_gene: .
v_gene: TRBV20-1
abundance: few
CDR3nt: TGCAGTGCCCTGCTAGCGCGGCCTAGCACAGATACGCAGTATTTT
CDR3aa: CSALLARPSTDTQYF

j_gene: TRBJ1-1
d_gene: .
v_gene: TRBV6-2/TRBV6-3
abundance: .
CDR3nt: TGTGCCAGCAGTTACTCCAGAGCCGAAGCTTTCTTT
CDR3aa: CASSYSRAEAFF

j_gene: TRBJ2-7
d_gene: .
v_gene: TRBV9
abundance: few
CDR3nt: TGTGCCAGCAGCGTAGAAGGGGGGTCCGCCTACGAGCAGTACTTC
CDR3aa: CASSVEGGSAYEQYF

j_gene: TRBJ2-5
d_gene: .
v_gene: TRBV14
abundance: .
CDR3nt: TGTGCCAGCAGCCCCACTGGGGAGAGGGACGAGACCCAGTACTTC
CDR3aa: CASSPTGERDETQYF

j_gene: TRBJ2-5
d_gene: .
v_gene: TRBV28
abundance: .
CDR3nt: TGTGCCAGCACCCCGGACAGTGGGGAGACCCAGTACTTC
CDR3aa: CASTPDSGETQYF

j_gene: TRBJ1-2
d_gene: .
v_gene: TRBV10-2
abundance: many
CDR3nt: TGCGCCAGCAGTGAGGCCACAGGGTCCCTCTATGGCTACACCTTC
CDR3aa: CASSEATGSLYGYTF

j_gene: TRBJ2-2
d_gene: .
v_gene: TRBV12-3/TRBV12-4
abundance: .
CDR3nt: TGTGCCAGCAGTCCCACCAGGGAGCTGTTTTTT
CDR3aa: CASSPTRELFF

j_gene: TRBJ2-3
d_gene: .
v_gene: TRBV18
abundance: .
CDR3nt: TGTGCCAGCTCAATTCCAGGGCGGAGAGGAGATACGCAGTATTTT
CDR3aa: CASSIPGRRGDTQYF

j_gene: TRBJ2-7
d_gene: TRBD1
v_gene: TRBV10-3
abundance: few
CDR3nt: TGTGCCATCAGGGACAGGGGTCAACAGTACTTC
CDR3aa: CAIRDRGQQYF

j_gene: TRBJ2-5
d_gene: TRBD1
v_gene: TRBV10-3
abundance: .
CDR3nt: TGTGCCATCAGTGGTGGGACAGGGGACCAAGAGACCCAGTACTTC
CDR3aa: CAISGGTGDQETQYF

j_gene: TRBJ1-2
d_gene: TRBD1
v_gene: TRBV10-3
abundance: .
CDR3nt: TGTGCCATCAAGGAACAGGGGGCGCATGGCTACACCTTC
CDR3aa: CAIKEQGAHGYTF

j_gene: TRBJ2-5
d_gene: TRBD2
v_gene: TRBV7-2
abundance: .
CDR3nt: TGTGCCAGCAGAAAAACTAGCGGGGGACAAGAGACCCAGTACTTC
CDR3aa: CASRKTSGGQETQYF

j_gene: TRBJ2-1
d_gene: TRBD1
v_gene: TRBV6-2/TRBV6-3
abundance: many
CDR3nt: TGTGCCAGCAGCCAACGGGACAGGACCCACGATGAGCAGTTCTTC
CDR3aa: CASSQRDRTHDEQFF

j_gene: TRBJ1-5
d_gene: TRBD1
v_gene: TRBV28
abundance: .
CDR3nt: TGTGCCAGCAGTATGGGACAGGCTTATAGCAATCAGCCCCAGCATTTT
CDR3aa: CASSMGQAYSNQPQHF

j_gene: TRBJ1-2
d_gene: .
v_gene: TRBV10-2
abundance: .
CDR3nt: TGCGCCAGCAGTGAGTCAGGTTACAGCACTAACTATGGCTACACCTTC
CDR3aa: CASSESGYSTNYGYTF

j_gene: TRBJ2-5
d_gene: .
v_gene: TRBV2
abundance: .
CDR3nt: TGTGCCAGCACGCCCCTGAATTTCCAAGAGACCCAGTACTTC
CDR3aa: CASTPLNFQETQYF